The following is a T cell receptor beta chain sequence with its context. This CDR3 is 19 amino acids long. Trimming cost V 2 bases and J 3 bases; bases outside gene matches: 18. Germline V gene sequence: CDR1 SGHDT, CDR2 YYEEEE. Sequencing was performed with immunoSEQ multiplex PCR; in TCRdb, only in-frame clones are kept and a portion is missing. The sample includes around 300,000 clones, 85% to 90% seen only once; the top ten take around 4.4%. Individuals aged roughly 18 to 95 years were recruited from about two dozen US areas. This entry comes from a study of blood T cell repertoires in COVID-19. Turning to the study itself: T cells, B-cell-depleted T cells, or PBMCs supplied cDNA or gDNA.

The gene calls are TRBV5-6 and TRBJ2-7, with TRBD2 matching over 9 bases. Material for sequencing was PBMCs or T cells enriched from blood (not recorded which). The sequence was collected from a young woman with acute COVID-19. For the CDR3, the DNA is TGTGCCAGCAGCTTAGTAACAGCGGGAGGCCCCAGGGACTACTACGAGCAGTACTTC. It is translated as CASSLVTAGGPRDYYEQYF.